A selection of T cell receptor beta chains follows, all from one sample in a study of tumor-infiltrating lymphocytes in primary liver carcinoma. TCRdb fed the multiplex PCR reads into MiXCR, producing one record per CDR3 protein. This sample has 150,000 to 200,000 distinct CDR3 sequences, with around 60% found just once. The source material was peripheral blood. The receptor source for this set is a man in his forties with primary liver carcinoma and hepatitis B virus infection. Each CDR3 is given with its conserved first and last residue. D genes are given only for firm matches. Expanded clones get a size class; other rows say once, few or many, or leave the size out.

CDR3 length	V gene	J gene	clone size	D gene	CDR3 protein	CDR3 DNA
16	TRBV28	TRBJ2-1	NA	TRBD2	CASSYWTSGRGNEQFF	TGTGCCAGCAGTTACTGGACTAGCGGGAGGGGCAATGAGCAGTTCTTC
16	TRBV11-2	TRBJ2-1	many	TRBD2	CASSFRLAGGPDEQFF	TGTGCCAGCAGCTTTAGACTAGCGGGAGGGCCGGATGAGCAGTTCTTC
15	TRBV5-4	TRBJ2-3	few	TRBD2	CASSMTSAPADTQYF	TGTGCCAGCAGCATGACTAGCGCTCCAGCGGATACGCAGTATTTT
15	TRBV5-4	TRBJ2-1	NA	TRBD1	CASSLGRDRGGEQFF	TGTGCCAGCAGCTTGGGTAGGGACAGGGGAGGTGAGCAGTTCTTC
17	TRBV6-1	TRBJ2-7	once	NA	CASSGTGGLAALYEQYF	TGTGCCAGCAGTGGGACAGGGGGACTAGCGGCCCTCTACGAGCAGTACTTC
16	TRBV11-2	TRBJ2-3	NA	NA	CASSFSGTTSTDTQYF	TGTGCCAGCAGCTTTTCGGGTACCACTAGCACAGATACTCAGTATTTT
11	TRBV7-9	TRBJ2-3	few	NA	CASSSEDTQYF	TGTGCCAGCAGCTCGGAGGATACGCAGTATTTT
15	TRBV5-1	TRBJ2-7	few	NA	CASSLEDGGAPEQYF	TGCGCCAGCAGCTTGGAGGACGGTGGGGCACCCGAGCAGTACTTC
14	TRBV30	TRBJ2-1	NA	NA	CACIAGVGGNEQFF	TGTGCCTGTATAGCAGGAGTTGGTGGAAATGAGCAGTTCTTC
14	TRBV6-5	TRBJ2-5	NA	TRBD2	CASSLQWGGETQYF	TGTGCCAGCAGCCTTCAGTGGGGGGGGGAGACCCAGTACTTC
16	TRBV11-1	TRBJ2-1	NA	NA	CASSLGGERDHNEQFF	TGTGCCAGCAGCTTAGGAGGCGAGAGGGACCACAATGAGCAGTTCTTC
15	TRBV6-2/TRBV6-3	TRBJ2-1	NA	TRBD1	CASSGVTGGLNEQFF	TGTGCCAGCAGTGGAGTGACAGGGGGCTTGAATGAGCAGTTCTTC
15	TRBV4-1	TRBJ1-4	NA	NA	CASSHRVFQVEKLFF	TGCGCCAGCAGCCATCGGGTCTTCCAGGTGGAAAAACTGTTTTTT
15	TRBV28	TRBJ2-7	NA	TRBD1	CASSPRRGQRYEQYF	TGTGCCAGCAGCCCACGAAGGGGGCAACGTTACGAGCAGTACTTC
13	TRBV10-3	TRBJ1-2	NA	TRBD1	CAITDRVSSGYTF	TGTGCCATCACCGACAGGGTTTCCAGTGGCTACACCTTC
18	TRBV30	TRBJ2-6	NA	NA	CAWSNSRGSGTGANVLTF	TGTGCCTGGAGTAACTCTAGGGGGTCAGGGACTGGGGCCAACGTGCTGACTTTC
12	TRBV28	TRBJ2-1	NA	NA	CASSLQSDEQFF	TGTGCCAGCAGTCTTCAGTCGGATGAGCAGTTCTTC
14	TRBV6-1	TRBJ2-1	few	NA	CASSERGQVKGQFF	TGTGCCAGCAGTGAAAGGGGTCAGGTCAAGGGGCAGTTCTTC
15	TRBV6-2/TRBV6-3	TRBJ2-1	NA	TRBD2	CASSLSGRPYNDQFF	TGTGCCAGCAGTCTTAGCGGGAGGCCTTACAATGACCAGTTCTTC
17	TRBV6-2/TRBV6-3	TRBJ2-1	NA	TRBD2	CASAGTSGVSSYNEQFF	TGTGCCAGCGCAGGGACTAGCGGGGTAAGCTCCTACAATGAGCAGTTCTTC
16	TRBV6-6	TRBJ2-7	NA	TRBD2	CASRLKLAGSSYEQYF	TGTGCCAGCAGACTGAAACTAGCGGGCAGCTCCTACGAGCAGTACTTC
12	TRBV29-1	TRBJ2-5	NA	TRBD1	CSVVKGAKTQYF	TGCAGCGTTGTCAAGGGGGCGAAGACCCAGTACTTC
13	TRBV7-9	TRBJ1-1	NA	NA	CASIPQGNTEAFF	TGTGCCAGCATCCCCCAGGGCAACACTGAAGCTTTCTTT
13	TRBV6-5	TRBJ1-2	NA	NA	CASSQDCASGYTF	TGTGCCAGCAGCCAGGACTGCGCGAGCGGCTACACCTTC
14	TRBV6-6	TRBJ1-1	NA	NA	CASSYGGRNTEAFF	TGTGCCAGCAGTTACGGGGGACGGAACACTGAAGCTTTCTTT
13	TRBV28	TRBJ2-4	NA	NA	CARFTTNKNIQYF	TGTGCGAGGTTCACAACCAACAAAAACATTCAGTACTTC
14	TRBV6-5	TRBJ2-1	NA	TRBD1	CVSSSRQGSNEQFF	TGTGTCAGCAGTTCCCGACAGGGGTCGAATGAGCAGTTCTTC
18	TRBV11-2	TRBJ2-6	NA	TRBD1	CASSRRTGFVFGANVLIF	TGTGCCAGCAGCCGACGGACAGGGTTTGTGTTTGGGGCCAACGTCCTGATTTTC
14	TRBV12-3/TRBV12-4	TRBJ2-1	few	NA	CASSWGRSYNEQFF	TGTGCCAGCAGTTGGGGACGCTCCTACAATGAGCAGTTCTTC
15	TRBV11-2	TRBJ2-7	NA	NA	CASSLDTERTYEQYF	TGTGCCAGCAGTTTAGATACGGAACGGACCTACGAGCAGTACTTC
13	TRBV10-3	TRBJ1-1	few	TRBD1	CAILRTGDTEAFF	TGTGCCATCCTGCGGACAGGTGACACTGAAGCTTTCTTT
12	TRBV7-9	TRBJ2-7	NA	NA	CASSLVSYEQYF	TGTGCCAGCAGCTTGGTCTCCTACGAGCAGTACTTC
14	TRBV29-1	TRBJ1-1	NA	NA	CSVEDVGVHTEAFF	TGCAGCGTTGAAGACGTAGGGGTCCACACTGAAGCTTTCTTT
15	TRBV11-2	TRBJ2-3	NA	NA	CASSPLVASIDTQYF	TGTGCCAGCAGCCCATTAGTGGCTAGCATAGATACGCAGTATTTT
13	TRBV29-1	TRBJ2-7	NA	NA	CSVVAGKTYEQYF	TGCAGCGTTGTTGCGGGAAAGACCTACGAGCAGTACTTC
16	TRBV11-1	TRBJ2-1	NA	TRBD2	CASSARLAGTYNERFF	TGTGCCAGCAGCGCCAGACTAGCTGGGACCTACAATGAGCGCTTCTTT
14	TRBV12-3/TRBV12-4	TRBJ1-1	few	NA	CASSLRQYGTEAFF	TGTGCCAGCAGTTTAAGACAGTATGGGACTGAAGCTTTCTTT
13	TRBV12-3/TRBV12-4	TRBJ2-7	NA	NA	CASSLDPAYEQYF	TGTGCCAGCAGTTTAGACCCAGCCTACGAGCAGTACTTC
14	TRBV12-2	TRBJ2-7	NA	NA	CASRPPGRGYEQYF	TGTGCAAGTCGCCCACCTGGGCGAGGCTACGAGCAGTACTTC
16	TRBV4-2	TRBJ2-3	NA	TRBD2	CASSQDGSGSRDTQYF	TGTGCCAGCAGCCAAGATGGGAGCGGGAGCCGCGATACGCAGTATTTT
15	TRBV5-6	TRBJ2-1	NA	NA	CASSLGDTTYNEQFF	TGTGCCAGCAGCTTGGGGGACACCACCTACAATGAGCAGTTCTTC
16	TRBV4-2	TRBJ1-5	NA	NA	CASSPDGRGGNQPQHF	TGTGCCAGCAGCCCAGACGGACGGGGAGGGAATCAGCCCCAGCATTTT
16	TRBV11-2	TRBJ2-2	NA	TRBD2	CTSSLTSGRLAGELFF	TGTACCAGCAGCTTGACTAGCGGGAGATTGGCCGGGGAGCTGTTTTTT
11	TRBV29-1	TRBJ2-1	NA	TRBD2	CSALSGTRLLF	TGCAGCGCCTTAAGCGGGACTAGACTTCTCTTC
15	TRBV10-3	TRBJ2-5	many	NA	CAISRGVGNQETQYF	TGTGCCATCAGTCGAGGGGTCGGGAACCAAGAGACCCAGTACTTC
15	TRBV10-3	TRBJ2-7	many	TRBD2	CAITIGASGTYEQYF	TGTGCCATCACCATTGGGGCTAGCGGTACCTACGAGCAGTACTTC
14	TRBV12-3/TRBV12-4	TRBJ2-7	few	TRBD2	CASSLSGATYEQYF	TGTGCCAGCAGTTTAAGCGGGGCTACCTACGAGCAGTACTTC
16	TRBV4-2	TRBJ2-3	few	TRBD2	CASSLGLAGEGDTQYF	TGTGCCAGCAGCCTAGGACTAGCGGGAGAGGGAGATACGCAGTATTTT
17	TRBV7-3	TRBJ2-2	once	TRBD2	CASSLNPREHGTEELFF	TGTGCCAGCAGCTTAAACCCGCGGGAGCATGGCACCGAGGAGCTGTTTTTT
14	TRBV11-3	TRBJ2-1	NA	TRBD1	CAGSPSTGPNEQFF	TGTGCCGGCAGCCCCTCGACAGGGCCGAATGAGCAGTTCTTC
20	TRBV11-2	TRBJ2-5	few	TRBD2	CASSLDALNPLAGGRETQYF	TGTGCCAGCAGCTTAGATGCCCTGAACCCACTAGCGGGAGGTCGAGAGACACAGTACTTC
12	TRBV5-5	TRBJ1-3	few	NA	CASSPPSDTIYF	TGTGCCAGCAGCCCCCCTTCTGACACCATATATTTT